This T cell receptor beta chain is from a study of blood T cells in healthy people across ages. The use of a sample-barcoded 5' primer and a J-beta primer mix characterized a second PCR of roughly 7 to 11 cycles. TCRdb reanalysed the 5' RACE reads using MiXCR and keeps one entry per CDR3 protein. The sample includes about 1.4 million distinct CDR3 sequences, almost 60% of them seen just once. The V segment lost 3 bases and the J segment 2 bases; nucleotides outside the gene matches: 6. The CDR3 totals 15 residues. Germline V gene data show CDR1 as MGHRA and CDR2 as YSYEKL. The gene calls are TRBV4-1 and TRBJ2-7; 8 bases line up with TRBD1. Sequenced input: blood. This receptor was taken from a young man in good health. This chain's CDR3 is CASSQDRVQPYEQYF. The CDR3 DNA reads TGCGCCAGCAGCCAGGACAGGGTGCAGCCCTACGAGCAGTACTTC.